Sequencing of this T cell receptor (beta chain) was carried out in a study of human T cells and chemical hapten exposure. The sample holds many counts of this clonotype. TCRdb fed the RACE reads into MiXCR, producing one record per CDR3 protein. In the table there are approximately 70,000 distinct CDR3 sequences, approximately 9.4% of which are singletons. The sample's time point: patch test 1, 2 weeks after DPC sensitization. Treatment indicated: therapeutic diphenylcyclopropenone sensitization with weekly scalp DPC. People who gave samples had alopecia, were 18 to 70 years old, and were suitable for DPC. Germline V gene data show CDR1 as SNHLY and CDR2 as FYNNEI. The CDR3 length is 15 residues. The germline V and J ends were trimmed by 2 bases and 13 bases, with 18 bases remaining between them.

The source is a woman in her 40s with alopecia areata. Some clones in this sample may be carry-over from other donors' samples. The sequenced sample was whole blood, obtained in connection with sensitization to the hapten diphenylcyclopropenone (DPC). The V call is TRBV2, the J call TRBJ1-6, with D possibly matching TRBD1 (5 bases). This CDR3 is CASSEFRGPLSPLHF. The CDR3 DNA sequence: TGTGCCAGCAGTGAATTCCGGGGCCCCTTATCGCCCCTCCACTTT.